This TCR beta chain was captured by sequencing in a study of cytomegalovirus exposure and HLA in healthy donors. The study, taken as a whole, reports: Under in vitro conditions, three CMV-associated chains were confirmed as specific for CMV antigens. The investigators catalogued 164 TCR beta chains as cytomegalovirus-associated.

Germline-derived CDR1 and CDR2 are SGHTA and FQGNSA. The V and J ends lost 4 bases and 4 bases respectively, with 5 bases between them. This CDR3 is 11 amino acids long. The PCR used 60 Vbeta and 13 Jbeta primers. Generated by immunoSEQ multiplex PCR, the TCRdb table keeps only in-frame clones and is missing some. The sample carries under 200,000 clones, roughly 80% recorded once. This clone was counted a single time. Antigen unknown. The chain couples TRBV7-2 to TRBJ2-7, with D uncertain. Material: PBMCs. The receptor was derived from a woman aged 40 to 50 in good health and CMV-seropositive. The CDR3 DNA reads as TGTGCCAGCAGCTCCCAATACGAGCAGTACTTC. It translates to CASSSQYEQYF.